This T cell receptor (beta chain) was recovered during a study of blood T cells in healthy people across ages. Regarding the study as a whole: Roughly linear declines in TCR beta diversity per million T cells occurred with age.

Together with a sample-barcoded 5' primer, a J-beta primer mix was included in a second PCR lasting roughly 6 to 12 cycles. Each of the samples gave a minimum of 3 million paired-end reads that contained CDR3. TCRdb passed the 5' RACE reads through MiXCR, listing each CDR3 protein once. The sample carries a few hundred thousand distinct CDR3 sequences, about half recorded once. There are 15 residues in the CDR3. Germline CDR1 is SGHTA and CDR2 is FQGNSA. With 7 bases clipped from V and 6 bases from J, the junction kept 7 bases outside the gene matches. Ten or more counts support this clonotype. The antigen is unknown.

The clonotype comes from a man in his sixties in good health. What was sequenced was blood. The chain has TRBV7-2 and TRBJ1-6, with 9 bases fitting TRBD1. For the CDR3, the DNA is TGTGCCAGCACCTCGGGACAGGGCTTTAATTCACCCCTCCACTTT. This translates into CASTSGQGFNSPLHF.